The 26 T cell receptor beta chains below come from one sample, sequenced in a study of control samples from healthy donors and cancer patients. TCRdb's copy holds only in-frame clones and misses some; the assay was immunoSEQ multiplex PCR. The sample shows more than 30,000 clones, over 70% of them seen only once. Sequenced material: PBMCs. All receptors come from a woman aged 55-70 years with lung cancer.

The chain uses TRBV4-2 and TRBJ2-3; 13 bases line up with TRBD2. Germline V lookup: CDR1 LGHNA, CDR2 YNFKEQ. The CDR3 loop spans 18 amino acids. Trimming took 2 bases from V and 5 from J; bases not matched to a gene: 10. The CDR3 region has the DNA TGTGCCAGCAGCCAAAACCCCGGACTAGCGGGGGTCGTAGATACGCAGTATTTT. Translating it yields CASSQNPGLAGVVDTQYF.

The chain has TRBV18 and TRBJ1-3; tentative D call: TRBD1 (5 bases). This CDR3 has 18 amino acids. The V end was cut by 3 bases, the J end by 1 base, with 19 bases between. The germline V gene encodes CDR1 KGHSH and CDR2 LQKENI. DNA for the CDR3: TGTGCCAGCTCACCCCAGGGTTCGTCCGTAATTTCTGGAAACACCATATATTTT. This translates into CASSPQGSSVISGNTIYF.

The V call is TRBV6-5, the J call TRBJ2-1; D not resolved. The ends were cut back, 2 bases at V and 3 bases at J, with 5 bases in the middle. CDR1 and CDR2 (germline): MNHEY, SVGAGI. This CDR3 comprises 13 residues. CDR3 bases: TGTGCCAGCAGTTACGACCTCTACAATGAGCAGTTCTTC. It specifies CASSYDLYNEQFF.

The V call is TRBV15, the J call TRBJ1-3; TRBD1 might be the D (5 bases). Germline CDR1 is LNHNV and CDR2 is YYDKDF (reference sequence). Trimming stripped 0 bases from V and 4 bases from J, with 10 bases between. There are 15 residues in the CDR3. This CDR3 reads CATSRERGRGNTIYF. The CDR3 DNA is TGTGCCACCAGCAGAGAGAGGGGCAGGGGAAACACCATATATTTT.

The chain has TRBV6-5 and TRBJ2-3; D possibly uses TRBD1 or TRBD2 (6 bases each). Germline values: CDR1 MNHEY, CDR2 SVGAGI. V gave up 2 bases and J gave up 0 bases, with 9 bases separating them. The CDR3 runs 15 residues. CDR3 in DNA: TGTGCCAGCAGTTACACAGGGACTAGCACAGATACGCAGTATTTT. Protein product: CASSYTGTSTDTQYF.

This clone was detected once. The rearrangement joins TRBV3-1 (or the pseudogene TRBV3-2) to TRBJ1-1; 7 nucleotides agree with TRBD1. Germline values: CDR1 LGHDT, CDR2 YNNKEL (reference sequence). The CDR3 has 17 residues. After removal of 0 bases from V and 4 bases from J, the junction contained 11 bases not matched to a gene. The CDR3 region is CASSQDFTGTVGTEAFF. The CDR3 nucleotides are TGTGCCAGCAGCCAAGATTTTACCGGGACAGTGGGCACTGAAGCTTTCTTT.

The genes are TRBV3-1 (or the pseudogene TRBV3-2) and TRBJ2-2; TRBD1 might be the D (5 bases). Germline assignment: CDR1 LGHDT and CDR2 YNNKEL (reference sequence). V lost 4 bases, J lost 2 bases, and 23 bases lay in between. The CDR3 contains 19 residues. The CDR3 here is CASSLLSGRAYYNTGELFF. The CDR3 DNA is TGTGCCAGCAGCCTTCTATCCGGCAGGGCCTACTATAACACCGGGGAGCTGTTTTTT.

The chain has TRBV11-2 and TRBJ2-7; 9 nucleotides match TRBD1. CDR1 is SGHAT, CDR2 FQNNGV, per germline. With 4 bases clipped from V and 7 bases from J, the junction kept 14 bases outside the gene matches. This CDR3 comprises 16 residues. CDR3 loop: CASSSRGTGPSGEQYF. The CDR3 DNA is TGTGCCAGCAGCTCCCGGGGGACAGGGCCTTCGGGAGAGCAGTACTTC. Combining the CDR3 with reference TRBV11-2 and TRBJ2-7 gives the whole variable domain EAGVAQSPRYKIIEKRQSVAFWCNPISGHATLYWYQQILGQGPKLLIQFQNNGVVDDSQLPKDRFSAERLKGVDSTLKIQPAKLEDSAVYLCASSSRGTGPSGEQYFGPGTRLTVT.

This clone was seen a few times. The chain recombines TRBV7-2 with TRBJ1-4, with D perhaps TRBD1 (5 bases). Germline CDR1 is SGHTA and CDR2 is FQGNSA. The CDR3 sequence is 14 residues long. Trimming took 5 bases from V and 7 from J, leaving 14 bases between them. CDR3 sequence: CASSLEARGEKLFF. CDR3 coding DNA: TGTGCCAGCAGCCTTGAGGCTAGGGGTGAAAAACTGTTTTTT.

The CDR3 loop is CASSFWNGAEQYF. As DNA, the CDR3 is TGTGCCAGCAGCTTTTGGAACGGGGCCGAGCAGTACTTC. The chain carries TRBV5-6 and TRBJ2-7; D may match TRBD1 or TRBD2 (5 bases each). Germline-derived CDR1 and CDR2 are SGHDT and YYEEEE. This CDR3 region has 13 residues. V lost 2 bases and J 6 bases, leaving 12 bases between the germline ends.

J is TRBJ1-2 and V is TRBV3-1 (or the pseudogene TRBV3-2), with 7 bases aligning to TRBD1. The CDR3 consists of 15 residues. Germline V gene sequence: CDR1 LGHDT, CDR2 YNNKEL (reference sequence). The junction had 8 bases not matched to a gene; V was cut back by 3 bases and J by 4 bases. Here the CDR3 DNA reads TGTGCCAGCAGCCAGGGGAGACAGGGAGTCTATGGCTACACCTTC. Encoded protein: CASSQGRQGVYGYTF.

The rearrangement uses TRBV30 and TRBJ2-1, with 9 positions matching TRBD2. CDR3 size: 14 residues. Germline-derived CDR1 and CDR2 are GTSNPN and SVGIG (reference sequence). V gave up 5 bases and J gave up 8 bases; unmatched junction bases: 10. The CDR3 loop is CAWEGTSSPHEQFF. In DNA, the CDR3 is TGTGCCTGGGAGGGGACTAGCTCTCCCCATGAGCAGTTCTTC.

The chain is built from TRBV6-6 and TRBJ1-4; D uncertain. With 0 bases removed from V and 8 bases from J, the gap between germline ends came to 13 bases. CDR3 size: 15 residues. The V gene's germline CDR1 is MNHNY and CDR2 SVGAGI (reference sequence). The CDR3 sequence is CASSYSRASIEKLFF. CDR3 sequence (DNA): TGTGCCAGCAGTTACTCCCGGGCCTCCATCGAAAAACTGTTTTTT.

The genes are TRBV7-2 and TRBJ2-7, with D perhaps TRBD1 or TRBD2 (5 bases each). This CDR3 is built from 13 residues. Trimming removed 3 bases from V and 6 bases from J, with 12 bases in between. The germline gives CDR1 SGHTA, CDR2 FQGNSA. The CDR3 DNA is TGTGCCAGCAGCTTGGGGACGCCTACCGAGCAGTACTTC. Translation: CASSLGTPTEQYF. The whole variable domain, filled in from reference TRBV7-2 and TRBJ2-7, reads GAGVSQSPSNKVTEKGKDVELRCDPISGHTALYWYRQSLGQGLEFLIYFQGNSAPDKSGLPSDRFSAERTGGSVSTLTIQRTQQEDSAVYLCASSLGTPTEQYFGPGTRLTVT.

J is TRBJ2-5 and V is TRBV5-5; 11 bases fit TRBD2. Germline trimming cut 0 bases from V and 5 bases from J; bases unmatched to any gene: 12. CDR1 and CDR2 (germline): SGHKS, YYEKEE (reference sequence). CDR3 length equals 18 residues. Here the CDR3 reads CASSLVASGGPSRETQYF. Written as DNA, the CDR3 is TGTGCCAGCAGCTTGGTCGCTAGCGGGGGGCCCTCGAGGGAGACCCAGTACTTC.

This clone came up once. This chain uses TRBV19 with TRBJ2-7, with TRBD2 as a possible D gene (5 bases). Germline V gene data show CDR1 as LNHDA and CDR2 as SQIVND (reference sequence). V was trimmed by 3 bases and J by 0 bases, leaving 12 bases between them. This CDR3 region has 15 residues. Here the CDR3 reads CASSMGSVNSYEQYF. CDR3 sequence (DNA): TGTGCCAGTAGTATGGGGAGCGTGAACTCCTACGAGCAGTACTTC.

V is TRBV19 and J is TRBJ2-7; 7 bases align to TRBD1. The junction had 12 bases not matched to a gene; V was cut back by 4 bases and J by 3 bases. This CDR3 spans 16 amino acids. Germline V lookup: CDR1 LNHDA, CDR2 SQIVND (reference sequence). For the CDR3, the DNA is TGTGCCAGTAGTAGATATATGGGACAGCTACACTACGAGCAGTACTTC. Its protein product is CASSRYMGQLHYEQYF.

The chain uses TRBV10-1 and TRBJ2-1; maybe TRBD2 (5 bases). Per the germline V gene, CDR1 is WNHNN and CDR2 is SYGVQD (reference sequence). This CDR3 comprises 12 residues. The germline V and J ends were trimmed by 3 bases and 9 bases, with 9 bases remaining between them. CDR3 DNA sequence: TGCGCCAGCAGTGATGAGGGCCCTGAGCAGTTCTTC. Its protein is CASSDEGPEQFF.

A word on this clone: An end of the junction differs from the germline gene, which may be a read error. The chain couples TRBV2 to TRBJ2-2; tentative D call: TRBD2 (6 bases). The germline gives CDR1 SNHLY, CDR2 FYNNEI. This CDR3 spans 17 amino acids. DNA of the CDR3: TGTGCCAGCAGTGAAGTAGGAGGGGCAGCGAAGACCGGGGAGCTGTTTTTT. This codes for CASSEVGGAAKTGELFF.

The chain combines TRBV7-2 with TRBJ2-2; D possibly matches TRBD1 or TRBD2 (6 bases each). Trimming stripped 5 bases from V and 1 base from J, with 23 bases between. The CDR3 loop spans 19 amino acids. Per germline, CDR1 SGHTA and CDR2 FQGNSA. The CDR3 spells CASSPRFFGGRRNTGELFF. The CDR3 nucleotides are TGTGCCAGCAGCCCCCGATTCTTCGGGGGCAGGAGGAACACCGGGGAGCTGTTTTTT.

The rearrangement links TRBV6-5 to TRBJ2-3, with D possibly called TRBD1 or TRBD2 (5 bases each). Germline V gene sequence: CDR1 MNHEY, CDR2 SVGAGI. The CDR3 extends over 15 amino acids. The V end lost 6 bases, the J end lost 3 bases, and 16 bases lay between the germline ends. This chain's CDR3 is CASRRDLWNTDTQYF. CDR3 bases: TGTGCCAGCAGGAGGGACCTCTGGAATACAGATACGCAGTATTTT.

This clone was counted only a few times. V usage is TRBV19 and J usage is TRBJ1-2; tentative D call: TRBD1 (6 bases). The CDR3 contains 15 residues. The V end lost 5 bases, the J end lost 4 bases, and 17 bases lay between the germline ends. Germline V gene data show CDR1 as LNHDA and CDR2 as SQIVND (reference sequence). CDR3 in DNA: TGTGCCAGTAGTTCCAAATTCGGGACAACCTATGGCTACACCTTC. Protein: CASSSKFGTTYGYTF.

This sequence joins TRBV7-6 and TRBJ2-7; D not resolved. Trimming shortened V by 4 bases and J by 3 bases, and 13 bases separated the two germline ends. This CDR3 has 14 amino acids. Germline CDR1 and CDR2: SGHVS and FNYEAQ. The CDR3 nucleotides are TGTGCCAGCAGCTCGCAGGCCCAAGTCTACGAGCAGTACTTC. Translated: CASSSQAQVYEQYF.

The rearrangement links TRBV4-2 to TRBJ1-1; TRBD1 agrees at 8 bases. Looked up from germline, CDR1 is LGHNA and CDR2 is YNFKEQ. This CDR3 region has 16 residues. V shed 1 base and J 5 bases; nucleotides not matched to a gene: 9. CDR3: CASSQALLTGGTEAFF. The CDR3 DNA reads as TGTGCCAGCAGCCAAGCTCTTTTAACAGGGGGTACTGAAGCTTTCTTT.

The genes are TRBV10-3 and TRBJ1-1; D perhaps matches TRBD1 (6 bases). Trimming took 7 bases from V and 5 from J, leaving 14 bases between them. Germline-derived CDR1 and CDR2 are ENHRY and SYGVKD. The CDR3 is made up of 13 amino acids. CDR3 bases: TGTGCCATCACGAAGAGCCAGGGGACTGAAGCTTTCTTT. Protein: CAITKSQGTEAFF.

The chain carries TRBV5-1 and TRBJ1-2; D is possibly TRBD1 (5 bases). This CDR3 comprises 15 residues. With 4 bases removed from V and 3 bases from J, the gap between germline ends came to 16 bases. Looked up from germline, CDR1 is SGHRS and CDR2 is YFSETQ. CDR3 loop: CASSPQPGEDYGYTF. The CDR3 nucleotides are TGCGCCAGCAGCCCCCAACCGGGGGAGGACTATGGCTACACCTTC.